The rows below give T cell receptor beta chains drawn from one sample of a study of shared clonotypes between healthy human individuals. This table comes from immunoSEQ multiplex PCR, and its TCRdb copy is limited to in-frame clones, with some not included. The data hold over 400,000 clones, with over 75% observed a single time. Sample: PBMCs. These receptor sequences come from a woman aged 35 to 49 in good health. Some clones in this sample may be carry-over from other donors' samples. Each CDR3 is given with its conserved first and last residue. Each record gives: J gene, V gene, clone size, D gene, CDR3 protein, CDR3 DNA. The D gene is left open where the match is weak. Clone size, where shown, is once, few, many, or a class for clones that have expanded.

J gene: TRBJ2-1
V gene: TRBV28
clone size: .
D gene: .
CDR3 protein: CAGEPEGRQFF
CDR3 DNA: TGTGCCGGCGAGCCGGAGGGGCGGCAGTTCTTC

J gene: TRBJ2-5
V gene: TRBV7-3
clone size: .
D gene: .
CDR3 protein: CASSSRDFGETQYF
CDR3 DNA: TGTGCCAGCAGTTCCAGGGACTTCGGAGAGACCCAGTACTTC

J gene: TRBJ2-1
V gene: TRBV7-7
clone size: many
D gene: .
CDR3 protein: CASSLESSSNQFF
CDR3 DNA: TGTGCCAGCAGCTTAGAGTCGTCCTCGAACCAGTTCTTC

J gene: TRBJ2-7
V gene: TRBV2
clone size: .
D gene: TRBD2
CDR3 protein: CASSPLGPWRRESYEQYF
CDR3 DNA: TGTGCCAGCAGTCCATTGGGGCCCTGGCGGCGGGAGTCCTACGAGCAGTACTTC

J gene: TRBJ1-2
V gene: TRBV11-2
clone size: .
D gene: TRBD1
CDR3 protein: CASSFRTTGGYGYTF
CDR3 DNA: TGTGCCAGCAGCTTCCGGACGACAGGGGGTTATGGCTACACCTTC

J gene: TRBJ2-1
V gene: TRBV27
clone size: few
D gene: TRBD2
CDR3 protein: CASSSPGTSGKNEQFF
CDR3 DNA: TGTGCCAGCAGTTCCCCCGGGACTAGCGGGAAGAATGAGCAGTTCTTC

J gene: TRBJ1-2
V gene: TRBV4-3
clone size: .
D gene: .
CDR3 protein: CASSQEGGYGYTF
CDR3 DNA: TGCGCCAGCAGCCAAGAAGGGGGCTATGGCTACACCTTC

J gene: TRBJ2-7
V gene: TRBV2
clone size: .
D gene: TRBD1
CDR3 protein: CATTSDRDYEQYF
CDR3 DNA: TGTGCCACTACATCGGACAGGGACTACGAGCAGTACTTC

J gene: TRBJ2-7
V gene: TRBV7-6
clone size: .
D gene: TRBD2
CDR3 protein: CASSLVAGKGYEQYF
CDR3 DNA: TGTGCCAGCAGCTTAGTAGCGGGGAAGGGCTACGAGCAGTACTTC

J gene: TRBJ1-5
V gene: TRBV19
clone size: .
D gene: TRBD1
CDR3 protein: CASRTQGGLMGNQPQHF
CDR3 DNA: TGTGCCAGTAGAACCCAGGGGGGTCTAATGGGCAATCAGCCCCAGCATTTT

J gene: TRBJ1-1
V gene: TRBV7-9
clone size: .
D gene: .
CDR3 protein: CASAGTVNTEAFF
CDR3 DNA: TGTGCCAGCGCGGGAACAGTGAACACTGAAGCTTTCTTT

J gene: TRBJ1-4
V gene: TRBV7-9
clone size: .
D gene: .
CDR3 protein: CASSLGSLTNEKLFF
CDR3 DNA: TGTGCCAGCAGCTTAGGGTCCCTAACTAATGAAAAACTGTTTTTT

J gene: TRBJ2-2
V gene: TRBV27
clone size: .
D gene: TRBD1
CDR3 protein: CASRLAGTANTGELFF
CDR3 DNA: TGTGCCAGCCGCCTGGCCGGGACAGCGAACACCGGGGAGCTGTTTTTT

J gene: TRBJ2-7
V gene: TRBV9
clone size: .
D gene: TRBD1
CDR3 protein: CASSGKGQARLDEQYF
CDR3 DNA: TGTGCCAGCAGCGGAAAAGGACAGGCGCGGCTAGACGAGCAGTACTTC

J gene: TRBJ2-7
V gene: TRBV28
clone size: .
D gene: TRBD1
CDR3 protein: CASSPNLTGADEQYF
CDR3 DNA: TGTGCCAGCAGTCCAAACCTGACAGGGGCTGACGAGCAGTACTTC

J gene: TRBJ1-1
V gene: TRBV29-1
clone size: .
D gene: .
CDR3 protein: CSVEGPREGSEAFF
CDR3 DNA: TGCAGCGTTGAAGGTCCTAGGGAGGGGTCTGAAGCTTTCTTT

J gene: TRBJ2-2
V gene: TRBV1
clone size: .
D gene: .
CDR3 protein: CTSSKLAGGTTGELFF
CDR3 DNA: TGCACCAGCAGCAAACTAGCGGGAGGGACCACCGGGGAGCTGTTTTTT

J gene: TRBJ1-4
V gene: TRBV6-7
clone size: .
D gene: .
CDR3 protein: CASSYPRSVGYGPVGGKLFF
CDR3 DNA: TGTGCCAGCAGTTACCCCCGAAGTGTAGGGTATGGCCCGGTCGGCGGAAAACTGTTTTTT

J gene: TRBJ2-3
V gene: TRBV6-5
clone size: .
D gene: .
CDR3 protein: CASSYSGSTDTQYF
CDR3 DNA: TGTGCCAGCAGTTACTCGGGTAGCACAGATACGCAGTATTTT

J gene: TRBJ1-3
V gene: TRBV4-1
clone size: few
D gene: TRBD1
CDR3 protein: CASSQEREGTGVWNTIYF
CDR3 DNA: TGCGCCAGCAGCCAAGAAAGGGAGGGGACAGGGGTTTGGAACACCATATATTTT

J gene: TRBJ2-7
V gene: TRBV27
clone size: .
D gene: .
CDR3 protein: CASMKAGSVYEQYF
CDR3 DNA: TGTGCCAGCATGAAGGCGGGGTCGGTGTACGAGCAGTACTTC

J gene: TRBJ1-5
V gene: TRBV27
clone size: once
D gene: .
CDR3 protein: CASSLGNQPQHF
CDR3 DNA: TGTGCCAGCAGTTTAGGTAATCAGCCCCAGCATTTT

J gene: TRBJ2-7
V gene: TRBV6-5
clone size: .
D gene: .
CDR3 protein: CASSYSGVMTYEQYF
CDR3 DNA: TGTGCCAGCAGTTACTCAGGGGTAATGACCTACGAGCAGTACTTC

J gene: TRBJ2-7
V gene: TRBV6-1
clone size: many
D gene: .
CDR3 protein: CASSPTGEGSYEQYF
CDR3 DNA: TGTGCCAGCAGCCCGACAGGGGAGGGCTCCTACGAGCAGTACTTC

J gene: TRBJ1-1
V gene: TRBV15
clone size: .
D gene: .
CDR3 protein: CATSTANWGGTEVFF
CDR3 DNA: TGTGCCACCAGCACGGCTAATTGGGGGGGGACTGAAGTTTTCTTT

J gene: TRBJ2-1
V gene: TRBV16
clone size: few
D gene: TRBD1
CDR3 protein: CASSQSGTGWNEQFF
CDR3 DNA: TGTGCCAGCAGCCAATCTGGGACAGGTTGGAATGAGCAGTTCTTC

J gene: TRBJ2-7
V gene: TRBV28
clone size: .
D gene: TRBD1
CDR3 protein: CATLGTGQLYEQYF
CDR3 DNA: TGTGCCACCCTGGGGACAGGGCAACTTTACGAGCAGTACTTC

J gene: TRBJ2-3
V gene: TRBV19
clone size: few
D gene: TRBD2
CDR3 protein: CASSMPRAGGTDTQYF
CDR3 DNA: TGTGCCAGTAGTATGCCCAGAGCGGGAGGCACAGATACGCAGTATTTT

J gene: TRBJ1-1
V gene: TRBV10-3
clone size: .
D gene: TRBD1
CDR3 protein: CATGQLNTEAFF
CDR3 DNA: TGTGCCACGGGACAGTTGAACACTGAAGCTTTCTTT

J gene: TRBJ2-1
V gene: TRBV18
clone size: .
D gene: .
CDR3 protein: CASSPDSSYNEQFF
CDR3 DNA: TGTGCCAGCTCACCAGACAGCTCCTACAATGAGCAGTTCTTC

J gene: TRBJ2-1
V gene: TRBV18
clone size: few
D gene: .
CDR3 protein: CASSLRGGGDTYNEQFF
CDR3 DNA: TGTGCCAGCTCACTCCGAGGGGGGGGAGACACCTACAATGAGCAGTTCTTC

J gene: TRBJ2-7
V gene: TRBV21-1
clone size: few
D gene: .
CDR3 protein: CASSYEGRESYEQYF
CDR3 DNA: TGTGCCAGCAGCTATGAGGGGCGGGAGAGCTACGAGCAGTACTTC

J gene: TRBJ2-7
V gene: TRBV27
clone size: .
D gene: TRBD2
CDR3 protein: CASSPGLVGEQYF
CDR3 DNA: TGTGCCAGCAGTCCGGGACTAGTTGGCGAGCAGTACTTC

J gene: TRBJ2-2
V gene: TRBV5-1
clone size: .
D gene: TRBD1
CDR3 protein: CASSVADRDPPANTGELFF
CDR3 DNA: TGCGCCAGCAGCGTCGCGGACAGGGACCCACCTGCCAACACCGGGGAGCTGTTTTTT

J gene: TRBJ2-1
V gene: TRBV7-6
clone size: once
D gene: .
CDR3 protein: CASSLAYNEQFF
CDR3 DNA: TGTGCCAGCAGCTTGGCCTACAATGAGCAGTTCTTC

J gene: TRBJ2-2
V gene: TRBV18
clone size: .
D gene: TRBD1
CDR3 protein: CASSPQAQGATGELFF
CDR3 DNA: TGTGCCAGCTCACCACAAGCACAGGGGGCGACCGGGGAGCTGTTTTTT